This T cell receptor beta chain was sequenced in a study of response to subunit inactivated influenza vaccine. Findings of the study overall: Few new T cells, the authors suggested, are recruited by each seasonal influenza vaccination.

TCRdb used MiXCR to reprocess the RT-PCR reads, holding one entry per CDR3 protein. The table has 860,000 or so distinct CDR3 sequences, around 21% seen once; the top ten hold more than 8.5%. In the case of this clonotype: The antigen is not known.

This clonotype was sampled from a man in his forties or fifties who received an inactivated influenza vaccine. Specimen: PBMCs from blood, collected 4 to 6 days after vaccination.

In DNA form, the CDR3 reads TGCAGTGCTAGTGGCGACCAGGGATATGGCTACACCTTC. Protein sequence: CSASGDQGYGYTF. The V and J genes are TRBV20-1 and TRBJ1-2; possible D gene TRBD1, 5 bases. CDR1 and CDR2 (germline): DFQATT, SNEGSKA (reference sequence). CDR3 length equals 13 residues. Trimming stripped 3 bases from V and 5 bases from J, with 13 bases between.